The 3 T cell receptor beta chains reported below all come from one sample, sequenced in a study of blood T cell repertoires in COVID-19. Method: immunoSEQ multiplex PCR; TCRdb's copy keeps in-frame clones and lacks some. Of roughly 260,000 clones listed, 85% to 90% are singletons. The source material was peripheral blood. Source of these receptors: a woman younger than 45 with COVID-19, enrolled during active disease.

CDR3 DNA: TGCGCCAGCAGCGTCCGACTAGCGGGTGGGTCCTACGAGCAGTACTTC. Its translation is CASSVRLAGGSYEQYF. The rearrangement uses TRBV5-1 and TRBJ2-7; 10 bases map to TRBD2. V lost 4 bases to trimming and J lost 1 base; unmatched junction nucleotides: 8. The length of the CDR3 is 16 residues. Germline CDR1 reads SGHRS; CDR2 reads YFSETQ.

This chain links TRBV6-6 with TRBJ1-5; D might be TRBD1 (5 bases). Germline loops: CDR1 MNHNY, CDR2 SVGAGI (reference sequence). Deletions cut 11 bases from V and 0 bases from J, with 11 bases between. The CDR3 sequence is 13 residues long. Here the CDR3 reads CAEGGASNQPQHF. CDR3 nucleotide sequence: TGTGCCGAGGGAGGGGCTAGCAATCAGCCCCAGCATTTT.

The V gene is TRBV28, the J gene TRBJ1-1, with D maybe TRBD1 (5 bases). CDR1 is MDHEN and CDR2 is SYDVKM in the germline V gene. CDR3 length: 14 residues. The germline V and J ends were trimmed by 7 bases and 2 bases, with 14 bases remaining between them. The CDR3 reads CASTPGGTNTEAFF. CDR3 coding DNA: TGTGCCAGCACCCCGGGGGGGACTAACACTGAAGCTTTCTTT.